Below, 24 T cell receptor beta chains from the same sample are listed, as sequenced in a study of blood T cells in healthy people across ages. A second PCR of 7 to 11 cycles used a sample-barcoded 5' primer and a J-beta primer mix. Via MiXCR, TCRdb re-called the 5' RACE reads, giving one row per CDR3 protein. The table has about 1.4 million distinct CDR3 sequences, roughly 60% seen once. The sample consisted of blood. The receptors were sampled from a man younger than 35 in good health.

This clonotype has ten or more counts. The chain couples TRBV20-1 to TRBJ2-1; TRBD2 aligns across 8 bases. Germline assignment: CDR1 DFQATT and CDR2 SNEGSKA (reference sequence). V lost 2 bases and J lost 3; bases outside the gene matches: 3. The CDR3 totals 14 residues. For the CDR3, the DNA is TGCAGTGCTAGACCGGGACTAGACTACAATGAGCAGTTCTTC. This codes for CSARPGLDYNEQFF.

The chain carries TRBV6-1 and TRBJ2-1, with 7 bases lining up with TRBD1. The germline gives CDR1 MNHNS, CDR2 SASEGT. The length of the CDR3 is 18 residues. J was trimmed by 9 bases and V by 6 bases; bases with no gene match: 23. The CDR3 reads CASRHRWSGQGEEGEQFF. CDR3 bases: TGTGCCAGCAGACACAGGTGGTCGGGCCAGGGGGAAGAGGGTGAGCAGTTCTTC.

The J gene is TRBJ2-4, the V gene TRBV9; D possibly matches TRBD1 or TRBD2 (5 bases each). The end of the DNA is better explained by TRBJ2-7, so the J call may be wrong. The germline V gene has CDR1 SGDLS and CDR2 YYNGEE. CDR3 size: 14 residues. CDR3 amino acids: CASSLGERPYEQYF. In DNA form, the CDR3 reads TGTGCCAGCAGCTTGGGGGAACGACCCTACGAGCAGTACTTC.

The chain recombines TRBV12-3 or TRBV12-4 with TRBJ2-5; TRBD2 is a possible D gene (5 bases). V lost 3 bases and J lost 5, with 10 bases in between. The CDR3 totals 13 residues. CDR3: CASSFWERETQYF. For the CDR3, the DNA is TGTGCCAGCAGTTTTTGGGAGAGGGAGACCCAGTACTTC.

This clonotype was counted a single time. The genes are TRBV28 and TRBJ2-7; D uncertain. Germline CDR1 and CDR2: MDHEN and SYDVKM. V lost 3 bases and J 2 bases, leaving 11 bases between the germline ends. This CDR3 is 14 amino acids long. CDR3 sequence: CASSFRISPYEQYF. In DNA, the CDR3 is TGTGCCAGCAGTTTCAGGATTAGTCCCTACGAGCAGTACTTC.

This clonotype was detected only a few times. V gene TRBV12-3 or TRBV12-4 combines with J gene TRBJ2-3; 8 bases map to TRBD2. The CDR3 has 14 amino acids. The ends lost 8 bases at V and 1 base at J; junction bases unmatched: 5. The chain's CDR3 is CASVSSGGTDTQYF. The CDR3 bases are TGTGCCAGCGTTAGTAGCGGGGGCACAGATACGCAGTATTTT.

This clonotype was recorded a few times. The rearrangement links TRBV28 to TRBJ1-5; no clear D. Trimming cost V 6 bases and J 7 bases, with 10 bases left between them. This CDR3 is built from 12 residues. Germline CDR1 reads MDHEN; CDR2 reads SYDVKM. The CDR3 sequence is CASRDLGQPQHF. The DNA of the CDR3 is TGTGCCAGCAGGGATTTGGGACAGCCCCAGCATTTT.

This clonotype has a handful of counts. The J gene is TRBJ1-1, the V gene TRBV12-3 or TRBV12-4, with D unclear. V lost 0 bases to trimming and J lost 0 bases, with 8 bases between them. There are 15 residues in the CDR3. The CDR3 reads CASSLAPALNTEAFF. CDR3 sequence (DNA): TGTGCCAGCAGTTTAGCGCCAGCCCTGAACACTGAAGCTTTCTTT.

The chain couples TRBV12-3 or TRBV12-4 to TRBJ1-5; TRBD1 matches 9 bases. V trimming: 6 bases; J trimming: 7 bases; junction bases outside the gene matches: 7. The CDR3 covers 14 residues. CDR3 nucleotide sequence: TGTGCCAGCAGCCAAGTGGGACAGGGCCAGCCCCAGCATTTT. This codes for CASSQVGQGQPQHF.

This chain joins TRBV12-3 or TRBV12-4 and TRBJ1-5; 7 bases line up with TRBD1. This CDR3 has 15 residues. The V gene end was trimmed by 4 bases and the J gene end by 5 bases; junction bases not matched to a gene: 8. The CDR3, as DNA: TGTGCCAGCAGTTCCGACAGGGAAGGGTATCAGCCCCAGCATTTT. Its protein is CASSSDREGYQPQHF.

CDR3 sequence: CASSLRARYNSPLHF. In DNA, the CDR3 is TGTGCCAGCAGCCTTCGGGCGCGCTATAATTCACCCCTCCACTTT. The chain carries TRBV12-3 or TRBV12-4 and TRBJ1-6; unclear D gene. V was cut by 6 bases and J by 3 bases, with 12 bases left in between. This CDR3 is 15 amino acids long.

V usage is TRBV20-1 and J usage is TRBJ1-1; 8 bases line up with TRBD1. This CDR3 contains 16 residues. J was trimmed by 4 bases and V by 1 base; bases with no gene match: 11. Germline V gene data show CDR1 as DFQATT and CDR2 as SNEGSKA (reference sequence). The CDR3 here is CSARGIGQGYRTEAFF. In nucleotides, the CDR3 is TGCAGTGCTAGAGGTATTGGACAGGGATACCGCACTGAAGCTTTCTTT.

The CDR3 sequence: CASSTRQGDIQYF. The CDR3 DNA reads TGTGCCAGCAGCACCAGACAGGGAGACATTCAGTACTTC. The chain carries TRBV7-8 and TRBJ2-4; 7 bases are shared with TRBD1. J was trimmed by 8 bases and V by 5 bases; bases with no gene match: 6. The CDR3 is made up of 13 amino acids. Germline V gene sequence: CDR1 SGHVS, CDR2 FQNEAQ.

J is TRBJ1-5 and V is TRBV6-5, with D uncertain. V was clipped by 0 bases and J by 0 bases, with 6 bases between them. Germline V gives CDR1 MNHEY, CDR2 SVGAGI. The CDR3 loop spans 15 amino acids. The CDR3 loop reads CASSYSAASNQPQHF. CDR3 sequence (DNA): TGTGCCAGCAGTTACTCTGCGGCTAGCAATCAGCCCCAGCATTTT.

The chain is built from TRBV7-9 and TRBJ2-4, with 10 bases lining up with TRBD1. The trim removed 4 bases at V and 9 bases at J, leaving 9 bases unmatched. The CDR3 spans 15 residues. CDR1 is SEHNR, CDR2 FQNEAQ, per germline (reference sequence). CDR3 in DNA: TGTGCCAGCAGCTCACCGACAGGGGGCAGAACCATTCAGTACTTC. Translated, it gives CASSSPTGGRTIQYF.

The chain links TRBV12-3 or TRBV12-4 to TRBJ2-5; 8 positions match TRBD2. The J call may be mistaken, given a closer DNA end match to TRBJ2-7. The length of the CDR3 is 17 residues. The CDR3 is CASSSSRERGLSYEQYF. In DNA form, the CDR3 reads TGTGCCAGCAGTTCCAGCCGGGAGCGGGGGCTCTCCTACGAGCAGTACTTC.

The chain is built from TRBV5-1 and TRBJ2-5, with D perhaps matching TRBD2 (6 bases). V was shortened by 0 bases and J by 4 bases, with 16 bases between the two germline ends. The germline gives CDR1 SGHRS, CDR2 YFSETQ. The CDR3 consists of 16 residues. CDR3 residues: CASSLEGPGETETQYF. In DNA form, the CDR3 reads TGCGCCAGCAGCTTGGAAGGCCCGGGGGAGACAGAGACCCAGTACTTC.

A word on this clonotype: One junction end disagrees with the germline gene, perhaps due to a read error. CDR3 protein: CAGSADPASSGANVLTF. CDR3 coding DNA: TGTGCCGGCAGCGCGGACCCCGCAAGCTCTGGGGCCAACGTCCTGACTTTC. The rearrangement joins TRBV9 to TRBJ2-6; D remains unclear. Germline CDR1 and CDR2: SGDLS and YYNGEE. The CDR3 covers 17 residues.

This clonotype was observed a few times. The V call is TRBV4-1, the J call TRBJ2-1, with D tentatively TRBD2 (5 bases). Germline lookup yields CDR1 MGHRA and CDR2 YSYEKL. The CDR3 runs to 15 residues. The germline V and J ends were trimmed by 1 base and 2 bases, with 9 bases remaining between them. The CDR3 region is CASSQVGSTYNEQFF. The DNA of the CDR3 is TGCGCCAGCAGCCAAGTTGGGAGCACCTACAATGAGCAGTTCTTC.

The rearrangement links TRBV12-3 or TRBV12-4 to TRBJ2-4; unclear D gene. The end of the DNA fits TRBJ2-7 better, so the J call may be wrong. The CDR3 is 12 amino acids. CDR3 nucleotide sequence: TGTGCCAGCGGCCGTATCACAGACGAGCAGTACTTC. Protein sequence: CASGRITDEQYF.

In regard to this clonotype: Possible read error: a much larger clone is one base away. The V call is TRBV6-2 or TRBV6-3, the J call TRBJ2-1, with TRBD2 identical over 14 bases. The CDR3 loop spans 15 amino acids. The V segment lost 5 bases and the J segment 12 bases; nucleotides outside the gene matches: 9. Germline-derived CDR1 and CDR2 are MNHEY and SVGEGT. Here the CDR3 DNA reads TGTGCCAGCAGTCAGGGACTAGCGGGAGTATATGGGCAGTTCTTC. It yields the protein CASSQGLAGVYGQFF.

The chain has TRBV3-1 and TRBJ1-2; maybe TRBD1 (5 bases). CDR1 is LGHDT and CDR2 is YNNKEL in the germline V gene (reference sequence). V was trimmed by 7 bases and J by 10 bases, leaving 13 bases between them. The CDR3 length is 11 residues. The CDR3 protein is CASTSGRAYTF. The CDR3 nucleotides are TGTGCCAGCACCTCAGGGAGGGCCTACACCTTC.

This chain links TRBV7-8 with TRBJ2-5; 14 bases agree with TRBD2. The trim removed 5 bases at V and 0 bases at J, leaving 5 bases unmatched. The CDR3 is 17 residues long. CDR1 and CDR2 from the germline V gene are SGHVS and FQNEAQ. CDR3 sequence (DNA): TGTGCCAGCAGCCTCCCGACTAGCGGGAGGGACCAAGAGACCCAGTACTTC. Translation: CASSLPTSGRDQETQYF.

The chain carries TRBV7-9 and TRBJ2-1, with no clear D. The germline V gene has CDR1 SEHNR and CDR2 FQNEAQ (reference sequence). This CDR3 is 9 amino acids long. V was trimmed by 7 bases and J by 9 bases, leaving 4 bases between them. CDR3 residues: CASKIEQFF. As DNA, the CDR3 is TGTGCCAGCAAGATTGAGCAGTTCTTC.